This entry lists 16 T cell receptor beta chains sequenced from one sample in a study of blood T cell repertoires in COVID-19. Profiling relied on immunoSEQ multiplex PCR, and the TCRdb table lists in-frame clones only, not all of them. The data show around 95,000 clones, about 77% seen once. Sequencing used peripheral blood. The receptors here all came from a woman aged 70-85 years with acute or convalescent COVID-19.

This clone was counted only a few times. The J gene is TRBJ1-5, the V gene TRBV15; D is ambiguous. CDR3 length: 16 amino acids. Per germline, CDR1 LNHNV and CDR2 YYDKDF (reference sequence). The V and J ends lost 0 bases and 2 bases respectively, with 11 bases between them. Here the CDR3 reads CATSRDGRGGNQPQHF. CDR3 bases: TGTGCCACCAGCAGAGACGGACGGGGTGGCAATCAGCCCCAGCATTTT.

This sequence joins TRBV19 and TRBJ2-1; 9 bases match TRBD1. Germline CDR1 LNHDA, CDR2 SQIVND (reference sequence). The J segment lost 4 bases and the V segment lost 4 bases, leaving 5 bases of the junction unmatched. This CDR3 has 15 amino acids. CDR3 amino acids: CASSTGQGQYNEQFF. CDR3 nucleotide sequence: TGTGCCAGTAGTACGGGACAGGGTCAGTACAATGAGCAGTTCTTC.

The V and J genes are TRBV2 and TRBJ2-1; 7 nucleotides line up with TRBD1. The CDR3 length is 14 residues. CDR1 SNHLY and CDR2 FYNNEI come from the germline V gene. The trim removed 4 bases at V and 5 bases at J, leaving 5 bases unmatched. The CDR3 loop reads CASSVRQGDNEQFF. DNA of the CDR3: TGTGCCAGCAGTGTCCGTCAGGGGGACAATGAGCAGTTCTTC.

This chain uses TRBV5-1 with TRBJ2-7; D perhaps matches TRBD1 (5 bases). The CDR3 consists of 15 residues. The V end lost 5 bases, the J end lost 7 bases, and 22 bases lay between the germline ends. Germline V CDR1 and CDR2: SGHRS, YFSETQ. This CDR3 is CASRPTPDNALEQYF. CDR3 coding DNA: TGCGCCAGCAGGCCCACCCCGGACAACGCCCTTGAGCAGTACTTC.

J is TRBJ1-2 and V is TRBV27; TRBD1 agrees at 7 bases. This CDR3 has 15 residues. Germline lookup yields CDR1 MNHEY and CDR2 SMNVEV (reference sequence). V was clipped by 2 bases and J by 1 base; unmatched bases: 4. This CDR3 is CASSLGNRGNYGYTF. In nucleotides, the CDR3 is TGTGCCAGCAGTTTAGGCAACAGGGGTAACTATGGCTACACCTTC.

The rearrangement uses TRBV28 and TRBJ1-1, with D tentatively TRBD1 (5 bases). The CDR3 has 14 residues. The germline V gene has CDR1 MDHEN and CDR2 SYDVKM. V was shortened by 3 bases and J by 1 base, with 9 bases between the two germline ends. The CDR3 sequence is CASSFRGQNTEAFF. Here the CDR3 DNA reads TGTGCCAGCAGTTTCCGCGGACAGAACACTGAAGCTTTCTTT.

The sample holds a few counts of this clone. The chain carries TRBV5-1 and TRBJ1-1; a possible D gene is TRBD1 (5 bases). Per the germline V gene, CDR1 is SGHRS and CDR2 is YFSETQ. V lost 0 bases and J lost 5, with 17 bases in between. There are 16 residues in the CDR3. The CDR3 here is CASSLALGQGRTEAFF. CDR3 in DNA: TGCGCCAGCAGCTTGGCCTTGGGGCAGGGTCGAACTGAAGCTTTCTTT.

V usage is TRBV4-1 and J usage is TRBJ1-2; 8 bases are a match to TRBD1. There are 17 residues in the CDR3. Germline loops: CDR1 MGHRA, CDR2 YSYEKL. Unmatched junction bases numbered 17, after V lost 4 bases and J lost 7 bases. This chain's CDR3 is CASSRSREQQGDRGYTF. The CDR3 DNA reads TGCGCCAGCAGCCGGAGTAGAGAACAACAGGGGGACCGTGGCTACACCTTC.

The gene calls are TRBV5-1 and TRBJ2-5; TRBD2 matches 13 bases. CDR3 length equals 17 residues. The trim removed 3 bases at V and 4 bases at J, leaving 9 bases unmatched. Germline V gives CDR1 SGHRS, CDR2 YFSETQ. For the CDR3, the DNA is TGCGCCAGCAGCTACACTAGCGGGGGGGCGTTGGGAGAGACCCAGTACTTC. It translates to CASSYTSGGALGETQYF.

The gene calls are TRBV2 and TRBJ1-1, with TRBD1 as a possible D gene (5 bases). Germline CDR1 reads SNHLY; CDR2 reads FYNNEI. The V end lost 6 bases, the J end lost 1 base, and 9 bases lay between the germline ends. The CDR3 is made up of 13 amino acids. The CDR3 DNA reads as TGTGCCAGCAGAGGGGAGGGGAACACTGAAGCTTTCTTT. Its translation is CASRGEGNTEAFF.

This chain uses TRBV4-1 with TRBJ1-1; D gene ambiguous. V was cut by 0 bases and J by 1 base, with 6 bases left in between. This CDR3 spans 14 amino acids. Per the germline V gene, CDR1 is MGHRA and CDR2 is YSYEKL. The CDR3 protein is CASSQDGGNTEAFF. The CDR3 DNA sequence: TGCGCCAGCAGCCAAGATGGAGGGAACACTGAAGCTTTCTTT.

The chain links TRBV6-2 or TRBV6-3 to TRBJ1-5; 9 nucleotides line up with TRBD1. The CDR3 is 15 residues long. The ends lost 4 bases at V and 4 bases at J; junction bases unmatched: 5. CDR1 is MNHEY and CDR2 is SVGEGT in the germline V gene. The CDR3 here is CASSFWDRVNQPQHF. CDR3 in DNA: TGTGCCAGCAGTTTTTGGGACAGGGTTAATCAGCCCCAGCATTTT.

This clone was seen once. The V and J genes are TRBV6-5 and TRBJ2-3; 7 bases fit TRBD2. V was clipped by 1 base and J by 0 bases; unmatched bases: 4. Germline CDR1 MNHEY, CDR2 SVGAGI. The CDR3 runs to 16 residues. CDR3 nucleotides: TGTGCCAGCAGTTACTTATCCGGGGGGAGCACAGATACGCAGTATTTT. Translated: CASSYLSGGSTDTQYF.

The V and J genes are TRBV11-2 and TRBJ1-4; D might be TRBD1 (5 bases). The CDR3 loop spans 13 amino acids. CDR1 SGHAT and CDR2 FQNNGV come from the germline V gene. V was clipped by 2 bases and J by 7 bases, with 8 bases between them. The CDR3, as DNA: TGTGCCAGCAGCTTACAGGGTGGTGAAAAACTGTTTTTT. It specifies CASSLQGGEKLFF. The variable domain in full, with the rest retrieved from reference TRBV11-2 and TRBJ1-4, is EAGVAQSPRYKIIEKRQSVAFWCNPISGHATLYWYQQILGQGPKLLIQFQNNGVVDDSQLPKDRFSAERLKGVDSTLKIQPAKLEDSAVYLCASSLQGGEKLFFGSGTQLSVL.

The chain recombines TRBV11-2 with TRBJ1-5; 12 bases agree with TRBD1. Germline loops: CDR1 SGHAT, CDR2 FQNNGV. V shed 5 bases, J shed 5 bases, and the junction held 7 bases outside the gene matches. The CDR3 sequence is 16 residues long. CDR3 loop: CASSPTGTGGHQPQHF. CDR3 in DNA: TGTGCCAGCAGCCCTACCGGGACAGGGGGCCATCAGCCCCAGCATTTT.

The gene calls are TRBV5-1 and TRBJ2-3; D possibly corresponds to TRBD1 (6 bases). This CDR3 spans 14 amino acids. Germline CDR1 and CDR2: SGHRS and YFSETQ. Trimming left V 9 bases short and J 0 bases short, with 14 bases between. CDR3 sequence: CATGTTFSTDTQYF. The CDR3 nucleotides are TGCGCCACCGGGACAACCTTTAGCACAGATACGCAGTATTTT.